These 28 T cell receptor beta chains were sequenced from one sample in a study of T cell responses to AZD1222 COVID-19 vaccine. Produced via immunoSEQ multiplex PCR; TCRdb's table is partial and in-frame only. Among 240,000 or so clones listed, approximately 93% were seen once. The material was peripheral blood, obtained on day 0 of AZD1222 vaccination. The receptors originated from an adult in good health.

The genes are TRBV27 and TRBJ2-1; D remains ambiguous. V dropped 2 bases and J dropped 6 bases, with 5 bases sitting between them. The CDR3 runs 12 residues. Germline CDR1 reads MNHEY; CDR2 reads SMNVEV (reference sequence). The DNA of the CDR3 is TGTGCCAGCAGTTTAACCCCCAATGAGCAGTTCTTC. Encoded protein: CASSLTPNEQFF.

This rearrangement joins TRBV30 to TRBJ2-7; D is perhaps TRBD1 (6 bases). Trimming left V 1 base short and J 5 bases short, with 15 bases between. CDR1 GTSNPN and CDR2 SVGIG come from the germline V gene (reference sequence). The CDR3 runs to 14 residues. Written as DNA, the CDR3 is TGTGCCTGGAGTGGGGGGCCGCTGGGGGACGAGCAGTACTTC. Encoded protein: CAWSGGPLGDEQYF.

The chain has TRBV7-2 and TRBJ2-2; D not certain. The CDR3 extends over 14 amino acids. Per germline, CDR1 SGHTA and CDR2 FQGNSA. Between the trimmed V and J ends, which lost 1 base and 0 bases, there was a span of 3 bases. The CDR3 nucleotides read TGTGCCAGCAGCTTAGTCCCGAACACCGGGGAGCTGTTTTTT. Its protein product is CASSLVPNTGELFF. Using reference TRBV7-2 and TRBJ2-2 for the parts outside the CDR3, the full variable domain is GAGVSQSPSNKVTEKGKDVELRCDPISGHTALYWYRQSLGQGLEFLIYFQGNSAPDKSGLPSDRFSAERTGGSVSTLTIQRTQQEDSAVYLCASSLVPNTGELFFGEGSRLTVL.

The rearrangement uses TRBV28 and TRBJ2-7, with 8 bases lining up with TRBD2. Germline CDR1 is MDHEN and CDR2 is SYDVKM. This CDR3 has 13 amino acids. The V gene end was trimmed by 6 bases and the J gene end by 3 bases; junction bases not matched to a gene: 4. The CDR3: CASSLGGDYEQYF. As DNA, the CDR3 is TGTGCCAGCAGCCTCGGGGGGGACTACGAGCAGTACTTC.

There are a few counts of this clone. This rearrangement joins TRBV27 to TRBJ2-1; tentatively, D is TRBD2 (6 bases). The V and J ends lost 7 bases and 3 bases respectively, with 16 bases between them. Looked up from germline, CDR1 is MNHEY and CDR2 is SMNVEV (reference sequence). The CDR3 is made up of 15 amino acids. As DNA, the CDR3 is TGTGCCAGCACCCGTGTGGCGGGGTTCTACAATGAGCAGTTCTTC. Translated, it gives CASTRVAGFYNEQFF.

This rearrangement joins TRBV6-1 to TRBJ1-5; D is unclear. CDR3 size: 16 residues. V lost 3 bases and J lost 1, with 13 bases in between. CDR1 is MNHNS, CDR2 SASEGT, per germline. CDR3 residues: CASSEYTTGSNQPQHF. The CDR3 DNA reads as TGTGCCAGCAGTGAGTACACCACCGGGAGCAATCAGCCCCAGCATTTT.

A word on this clone: Other DNA sequences from this sample encode an identical CDR3 as well. V gene TRBV11-2 combines with J gene TRBJ1-3; D uncertain. The V gene lost 0 bases and the J gene lost 4 bases, with 4 bases spanning the gap. The CDR3 has 13 residues. Germline V gene sequence: CDR1 SGHAT, CDR2 FQNNGV. The CDR3 is CASSLEPGNTIYF. Here the CDR3 DNA reads TGTGCCAGCAGCTTAGAGCCCGGAAACACCATATATTTT.

The genes are TRBV9 and TRBJ1-2; perhaps TRBD1 as D (5 bases). Trimming took off 0 bases at V and 0 bases at J, with 12 bases between the two ends. The CDR3 loop spans 16 amino acids. Germline V CDR1 and CDR2: SGDLS, YYNGEE. The CDR3 region is CASSVGETVANYGYTF. In DNA, the CDR3 is TGTGCCAGCAGCGTAGGGGAGACAGTAGCTAACTATGGCTACACCTTC.

The chain links TRBV9 to TRBJ2-5; D might be TRBD2 (7 bases). The ends were cut back, 4 bases at V and 2 bases at J, with 15 bases in the middle. The CDR3 runs 15 residues. Per the germline V gene, CDR1 is SGDLS and CDR2 is YYNGEE. The CDR3, as DNA: TGTGCCAGCAGCCCGTGGGGGGGCCTACAAGAGACCCAGTACTTC. This gives the protein CASSPWGGLQETQYF. The whole variable domain, remainder taken from reference TRBV9 and TRBJ2-5, is DSGVTQTPKHLITATGQRVTLRCSPRSGDLSVYWYQQSLDQGLQFLIQYYNGEERAKGNILERFSAQQFPDLHSELNLSSLELGDSALYFCASSPWGGLQETQYFGPGTRLLVL.

The gene calls are TRBV30 and TRBJ1-2; D gene uncertain. Germline-derived CDR1 and CDR2 are GTSNPN and SVGIG (reference sequence). The CDR3 runs to 16 residues. Trimming removed 2 bases at V and 4 bases at J, with 20 bases between. CDR3 protein: CAWSSKGGSTSYGYTF. The DNA for the CDR3 is TGTGCCTGGAGTTCAAAAGGAGGGAGTACCTCCTATGGCTACACCTTC. The full variable domain, with the rest looked up from reference TRBV30 and TRBJ1-2, is SQTIHQWPATLVQPVGSPLSLECTVEGTSNPNLYWYRQAAGRGLQLLFYSVGIGQISSEVPQNLSASRPQDRQFILSSKKLLLSDSGFYLCAWSSKGGSTSYGYTFGSGTRLTVV.

The chain joins TRBV5-4 to TRBJ2-1, with a possible D match to TRBD1 (5 bases). Germline-derived CDR1 and CDR2 are SGHNT and YYREEE (reference sequence). CDR3 length: 13 residues. V shed 5 bases and J shed 5 bases, with 11 bases lying between them. CDR3 coding DNA: TGTGCCAGCAGTACGACAGCCAACAATGAGCAGTTCTTC. Translated, it gives CASSTTANNEQFF.

The chain joins TRBV5-6 to TRBJ2-7; D is unresolved. The CDR3 consists of 15 residues. The germline V and J ends were trimmed by 0 bases and 0 bases, with 10 bases remaining between them. Germline V gene lookup returns CDR1 SGHDT and CDR2 YYEEEE. The CDR3 nucleotides read TGTGCCAGCAGCTTGGCTGGCCTATTCTCCTACGAGCAGTACTTC. This gives the protein CASSLAGLFSYEQYF.

The chain carries TRBV29-1 and TRBJ2-7; TRBD2 agrees at 7 bases. With V trimmed by 5 bases and J by 5 bases, 6 bases remained unmatched. The CDR3 loop spans 12 amino acids. Germline V gene sequence: CDR1 SQVTM, CDR2 ANQGSEA. CDR3 sequence reads: CSVQGGSNEQYF. The CDR3 DNA reads TGCAGCGTTCAAGGCGGGAGCAACGAGCAGTACTTC.

The gene calls are TRBV9 and TRBJ1-6, with D possibly being TRBD1 (6 bases). CDR3 size: 16 residues. Germline assignment: CDR1 SGDLS and CDR2 YYNGEE. V gave up 0 bases and J gave up 1 base, with 8 bases separating them. Here the CDR3 reads CASSVGQESYNSPLHF. The CDR3 nucleotides are TGTGCCAGCAGCGTAGGACAGGAATCCTATAATTCACCCCTCCACTTT.

The chain joins TRBV5-1 to TRBJ2-2; a possible D gene is TRBD1 (6 bases). This CDR3 has 15 residues. Trimming pared 1 base from V and 3 bases from J, leaving 10 bases between. From germline, CDR1 is SGHRS and CDR2 YFSETQ. The CDR3 DNA is TGCGCCAGCAGCTTGACAGGGAAGGACACCGGGGAGCTGTTTTTT. Its protein product is CASSLTGKDTGELFF.

The chain has TRBV19 and TRBJ1-1; D is uncertain. V gave up 3 bases and J gave up 1 base, with 12 bases separating them. The CDR3 extends over 15 amino acids. Germline V gives CDR1 LNHDA, CDR2 SQIVND (reference sequence). The CDR3 DNA reads as TGTGCCAGTAGTATCGCGTGGGGAAGGAACACTGAAGCTTTCTTT. Its translation is CASSIAWGRNTEAFF.

The chain joins TRBV24-1 to TRBJ1-2; possible D gene TRBD1, 6 bases. This CDR3 is built from 12 residues. Trimming shortened V by 12 bases and J by 6 bases, and 16 bases separated the two germline ends. Looked up from germline, CDR1 is KGHDR and CDR2 is SFDVKD. In DNA, the CDR3 is TGTGCCGTAGGGGGGGGAGTCGATGGCTACACCTTC. As protein: CAVGGGVDGYTF.

The sample holds a few counts of this clone. V usage is TRBV11-1 and J usage is TRBJ2-1; D gene unclear. CDR3 size: 15 residues. The germline gives CDR1 SGHAT, CDR2 FQDESV (reference sequence). The V end lost 2 bases, the J end lost 5 bases, and 13 bases lay between the germline ends. CDR3 region: CASSLSPGINNEQFF. Here the CDR3 DNA reads TGTGCCAGCAGCTTAAGTCCAGGAATAAACAATGAGCAGTTCTTC.

This chain connects TRBV28 to TRBJ2-1, with 8 bases fitting TRBD2. CDR1 is MDHEN, CDR2 SYDVKM, per germline. There are 16 residues in the CDR3. Trimming took 6 bases from V and 8 from J; bases not matched to a gene: 15. CDR3 amino acids: CASSSTGLAGYYEQFF. The CDR3 nucleotides are TGTGCCAGCAGCTCAACCGGACTAGCTGGCTATTATGAGCAGTTCTTC.

The chain joins TRBV6-8 to TRBJ2-7; D call uncertain. Deletions cut 8 bases from V and 4 bases from J, with 12 bases between. The germline CDR1 and CDR2 sequences are MNHGY and SAAAGT. CDR3 length: 12 residues. The CDR3: CASGEGLYEQYF. The DNA for the CDR3 is TGTGCCAGCGGGGAAGGGTTATACGAGCAGTACTTC.

V and J are TRBV27 and TRBJ2-1; no firm D call. Trimming took 1 base from V and 3 from J, leaving 16 bases between them. CDR3 size: 17 residues. Germline CDR1 MNHEY, CDR2 SMNVEV (reference sequence). CDR3: CASSLCFRIADYNEQFF. CDR3 nucleotides: TGTGCCAGCAGTTTATGTTTCAGGATTGCGGACTACAATGAGCAGTTCTTC.

The chain is built from TRBV27 and TRBJ1-1; D may be TRBD1 (5 bases). CDR1 and CDR2 from the germline V gene are MNHEY and SMNVEV (reference sequence). The CDR3 has 14 residues. Deletions cut 2 bases from V and 2 bases from J, with 9 bases between. CDR3 nucleotides: TGTGCCAGCAGTTTAAGACAGCCTAACACTGAAGCTTTCTTT. This sequence encodes CASSLRQPNTEAFF.

CDR3 nucleotides: TGCGCCAGCAGCCTGACTAGCGGAAGCTCCTACAATGAGCAGTTCTTC. It specifies CASSLTSGSSYNEQFF. The chain is built from TRBV5-1 and TRBJ2-1, with 9 nucleotides matching TRBD2. V shed 4 bases and J 0 bases; nucleotides not matched to a gene: 5. CDR3 length: 16 residues. Germline CDR1 is SGHRS and CDR2 is YFSETQ.

The rearrangement links TRBV5-1 to TRBJ1-2; 7 nucleotides match TRBD1. Germline V gene data show CDR1 as SGHRS and CDR2 as YFSETQ. The CDR3 is made up of 15 amino acids. V lost 0 bases, J lost 4 bases, and 6 bases stayed unmatched. The CDR3 DNA reads TGCGCCAGCAGCTTGGGCCCGACAGGGAGCTATGGCTACACCTTC. Its translation: CASSLGPTGSYGYTF.

The gene calls are TRBV5-6 and TRBJ2-1; no clear D. V lost 0 bases and J lost 2, with 9 bases in between. The CDR3 extends over 15 amino acids. The germline V gene encodes CDR1 SGHDT and CDR2 YYEEEE. CDR3: CASSLVTTTYNEQFF. The CDR3 DNA reads as TGTGCCAGCAGCTTGGTCACGACGACCTACAATGAGCAGTTCTTC.

This rearrangement joins TRBV19 to TRBJ2-7; D gene ambiguous. V lost 5 bases and J lost 0, with 8 bases in between. Germline CDR1 and CDR2: LNHDA and SQIVND (reference sequence). This CDR3 is 13 amino acids long. The CDR3 region has the DNA TGTGCCAGTAGTCGGATCTTCTCCTACGAGCAGTACTTC. Protein product: CASSRIFSYEQYF.

The chain uses TRBV27 and TRBJ2-7; 9 bases line up with TRBD2. Germline V gives CDR1 MNHEY, CDR2 SMNVEV (reference sequence). The CDR3 contains 15 residues. The junction had 8 bases not matched to a gene; V was cut back by 6 bases and J by 2 bases. CDR3 amino acids: CASSPEASGAYEQYF. In nucleotides, the CDR3 is TGTGCCAGCAGCCCCGAAGCTAGCGGGGCCTACGAGCAGTACTTC.

On this clone: This sample includes further DNA sequences coding for the same CDR3. The chain links TRBV18 to TRBJ1-1; D uncertain. Germline-derived CDR1 and CDR2 are KGHSH and LQKENI. V gave up 3 bases and J gave up 5 bases, with 10 bases separating them. The CDR3 totals 13 residues. The chain's CDR3 is CASSPRPGTEAFF. Written as DNA, the CDR3 is TGTGCCAGCTCACCTCGTCCGGGGACTGAAGCTTTCTTT.